Listed below are T cell receptor beta chains from one sample, sequenced in a study of OX40 agonist ivuxolimab in advanced cancers. Assay used: immunoSEQ multiplex PCR; TCRdb lists only in-frame clones, some missing. The data contain tens of thousands of clones, 70% to 90% of them seen just once; the ten biggest clones take up about 1.3%. The sample was CD4+ or CD8+ T cells sorted from blood, taken in a trial of the OX40 agonist ivuxolimab. The receptor set was obtained from an adult with an advanced solid tumor such as melanoma, head and neck, liver or kidney cancer. CDR3s include the opening cysteine and the closing phenylalanine or tryptophan. Each record gives: D gene, J gene, CDR3 length, V gene, clone size, CDR3 DNA, CDR3 protein. A D gene is named only where the DNA matches it firmly. Clone size is stated in some rows and not others, as once, few, many or a class when expanded.

d_gene: NA
j_gene: TRBJ2-7
len: 12
v_gene: TRBV6-6
abundance: NA
CDR3nt: TGTGCCAGCAGCCCAGACGGTTACGAGCAGTACTTC
CDR3aa: CASSPDGYEQYF

d_gene: NA
j_gene: TRBJ1-5
len: 16
v_gene: TRBV15
abundance: NA
CDR3nt: TGTGCCACCAGCCGCGAGAGGACGGGTATCGATCAGCCCCAGCATTTT
CDR3aa: CATSRERTGIDQPQHF

d_gene: TRBD1
j_gene: TRBJ2-5
len: 16
v_gene: TRBV9
abundance: NA
CDR3nt: TGTGCCAGCAGCCCCCGAGACAGGGCCAGAGGAGAGACCCAGTACTTC
CDR3aa: CASSPRDRARGETQYF

d_gene: NA
j_gene: TRBJ2-7
len: 14
v_gene: TRBV6-5
abundance: few
CDR3nt: TGTGCCAGCACTTCCGGGGCCTCCGCGGGCGAGCAGTACTTC
CDR3aa: CASTSGASAGEQYF

d_gene: NA
j_gene: TRBJ1-1
len: 12
v_gene: TRBV18
abundance: NA
CDR3nt: TGTGCCAGCTCACAGGGAGGCACTGAAGCTTTCTTT
CDR3aa: CASSQGGTEAFF

d_gene: NA
j_gene: TRBJ1-4
len: 12
v_gene: TRBV7-2
abundance: NA
CDR3nt: TGTGCCAGCAGCCTAGTGGGTGAAAAACTGTTTTTT
CDR3aa: CASSLVGEKLFF

d_gene: TRBD2
j_gene: TRBJ2-2
len: 15
v_gene: TRBV7-6
abundance: NA
CDR3nt: TGTGCCAGCAGCTTAGGGACTAGCGGCACCGGGGAGCTGTTTTTT
CDR3aa: CASSLGTSGTGELFF

d_gene: NA
j_gene: TRBJ1-2
len: 15
v_gene: TRBV7-9
abundance: NA
CDR3nt: TGTGCCGGCAGCCCCAAGGGCAGGGAGTACTATGGCTACACCTTC
CDR3aa: CAGSPKGREYYGYTF

d_gene: NA
j_gene: TRBJ1-4
len: 15
v_gene: TRBV18
abundance: NA
CDR3nt: TGTGCCAGCTCACTACACCCCGGGCCGGATGAAAAACTGTTTTTT
CDR3aa: CASSLHPGPDEKLFF

d_gene: NA
j_gene: TRBJ2-2
len: 17
v_gene: TRBV18
abundance: NA
CDR3nt: TGTGCCAGCTCACCAAGCCGGGACGGAGCGAACACCGGGGAGCTGTTTTTT
CDR3aa: CASSPSRDGANTGELFF

d_gene: NA
j_gene: TRBJ1-1
len: 14
v_gene: TRBV11-3
abundance: NA
CDR3nt: TGTGCCAGCAGCCAAGGATGGGGAAAGGATGAAGCTTTCTTT
CDR3aa: CASSQGWGKDEAFF

d_gene: TRBD1
j_gene: TRBJ1-2
len: 15
v_gene: TRBV7-3
abundance: NA
CDR3nt: TGTGCCAGCAGCAGTGGACAGGGGGGTCTGCATGGCTACACCTTC
CDR3aa: CASSSGQGGLHGYTF

d_gene: NA
j_gene: TRBJ1-1
len: 16
v_gene: TRBV18
abundance: NA
CDR3nt: TGTGCCAGCTCCCAAAACGGGGGGAGTGTGAACACTGAAGCTTTCTTT
CDR3aa: CASSQNGGSVNTEAFF

d_gene: TRBD2
j_gene: TRBJ2-5
len: 16
v_gene: TRBV27
abundance: NA
CDR3nt: TGTGCCAGCAGTTTATCTGGCGGGAGACCCCAAGAGACCCAGTACTTC
CDR3aa: CASSLSGGRPQETQYF

d_gene: TRBD1
j_gene: TRBJ1-1
len: 13
v_gene: TRBV18
abundance: few
CDR3nt: TGTGCCAGCTCACCCATTCCAGGGGGCGAAGCTTTCTTT
CDR3aa: CASSPIPGGEAFF

d_gene: TRBD2
j_gene: TRBJ2-5
len: 17
v_gene: TRBV5-1
abundance: NA
CDR3nt: TGCGCCAGCACCGAATATAGCGGGCGGATCACTCAGGAGACCCAGTACTTC
CDR3aa: CASTEYSGRITQETQYF

d_gene: NA
j_gene: TRBJ1-3
len: 15
v_gene: TRBV7-9
abundance: NA
CDR3nt: TGTGCCAGCAGCTTAGGAGACAGAGCTGGAAACACCATATATTTT
CDR3aa: CASSLGDRAGNTIYF

d_gene: TRBD2
j_gene: TRBJ2-2
len: 14
v_gene: TRBV19
abundance: NA
CDR3nt: TGTGCCAGTGGCGGGGGGGCAGGCACCGGGGAGCTGTTTTTT
CDR3aa: CASGGGAGTGELFF

d_gene: TRBD2
j_gene: TRBJ2-5
len: 15
v_gene: TRBV7-7
abundance: NA
CDR3nt: TGTGCCAGCAGCTTGGGGGGGACGTACCAAGAGACCCAGTACTTC
CDR3aa: CASSLGGTYQETQYF

d_gene: TRBD1
j_gene: TRBJ1-1
len: 13
v_gene: TRBV19
abundance: NA
CDR3nt: TGTGCCAGTAGTCCCCTACAGGGGGGGGAAGCTTTCTTT
CDR3aa: CASSPLQGGEAFF

d_gene: TRBD1
j_gene: TRBJ1-2
len: 14
v_gene: TRBV19
abundance: NA
CDR3nt: TGTGCCAGTAGTAAGGACAGGCGCGTTGGGGGCTACACCTTC
CDR3aa: CASSKDRRVGGYTF

d_gene: NA
j_gene: TRBJ2-3
len: 15
v_gene: TRBV5-1
abundance: NA
CDR3nt: TGCGCCAGCAGCTTGGTACGTGGTTCCGCGGATACGCAGTATTTT
CDR3aa: CASSLVRGSADTQYF

d_gene: TRBD2
j_gene: TRBJ2-1
len: 18
v_gene: TRBV30
abundance: NA
CDR3nt: TGTGCCTGGAGTGTACGAGGCCGGCGGGGGGGCCGGTACAATGAGCAGTTCTTC
CDR3aa: CAWSVRGRRGGRYNEQFF

d_gene: NA
j_gene: TRBJ2-1
len: 11
v_gene: TRBV20-1
abundance: NA
CDR3nt: TGCAGTGCTAGAGTTGCCAGGGAGCAGTTCTTC
CDR3aa: CSARVAREQFF

d_gene: NA
j_gene: TRBJ1-1
len: 14
v_gene: TRBV10-3
abundance: NA
CDR3nt: TGTGCCATCAGTGAGGGGTACGTGAACACTGAAGCTTTCTTT
CDR3aa: CAISEGYVNTEAFF

d_gene: TRBD2
j_gene: TRBJ2-5
len: 17
v_gene: TRBV19
abundance: NA
CDR3nt: TGTGCCAGCCTATCGACTAGCGGGAGGAGGGGCCAAGAGACCCAGTACTTC
CDR3aa: CASLSTSGRRGQETQYF

d_gene: TRBD1
j_gene: TRBJ1-3
len: 15
v_gene: TRBV7-2
abundance: NA
CDR3nt: TGTGCCAGCAGCCTCACCCAGGGGGCTGGAAACACCATATATTTT
CDR3aa: CASSLTQGAGNTIYF

d_gene: NA
j_gene: TRBJ2-3
len: 14
v_gene: TRBV6-6
abundance: NA
CDR3nt: TGTGCCAGCAGCTCGGACATACACACAGATACGCAGTATTTT
CDR3aa: CASSSDIHTDTQYF

d_gene: TRBD1
j_gene: TRBJ2-7
len: 16
v_gene: TRBV2
abundance: NA
CDR3nt: TGTGCCAGCAACGAACTGGGACAGGGGATCGTATACGAGCAGTACTTC
CDR3aa: CASNELGQGIVYEQYF

d_gene: TRBD2
j_gene: TRBJ2-3
len: 15
v_gene: TRBV10-3
abundance: NA
CDR3nt: TGTGCCATTACCGGGACTAGCGGGGCTCCGGATACGCAGTATTTT
CDR3aa: CAITGTSGAPDTQYF

d_gene: NA
j_gene: TRBJ1-1
len: 14
v_gene: TRBV7-2
abundance: NA
CDR3nt: TGTGCCAGCAGCTGGGGGTCCGGGAACACTGAAGCTTTCTTT
CDR3aa: CASSWGSGNTEAFF

d_gene: NA
j_gene: TRBJ2-7
len: 13
v_gene: TRBV14
abundance: NA
CDR3nt: TGTGCCAGCAGCTCAATGACGGGCTACGAGCAGTACTTC
CDR3aa: CASSSMTGYEQYF

d_gene: NA
j_gene: TRBJ1-1
len: 14
v_gene: TRBV18
abundance: NA
CDR3nt: TGTGCCAGCTCACCACAAGAGGGTACCTTTACAGCTTTCTTT
CDR3aa: CASSPQEGTFTAFF

d_gene: NA
j_gene: TRBJ1-4
len: 14
v_gene: TRBV10-3
abundance: NA
CDR3nt: TGTGCCATCAGAGCCGGGGGGAATAATGAAAAACTGTTTTTT
CDR3aa: CAIRAGGNNEKLFF

d_gene: NA
j_gene: TRBJ1-1
len: 15
v_gene: TRBV7-9
abundance: once
CDR3nt: TGTGCCAGCAGGGGGAACAGGGTACTAGCCCCTGAAGCTTTCTTT
CDR3aa: CASRGNRVLAPEAFF

d_gene: NA
j_gene: TRBJ1-1
len: 15
v_gene: TRBV7-3
abundance: NA
CDR3nt: TGTGCCAGCAGCTTAATCAGCGGTATGAACACTGAAGCTTTCTTT
CDR3aa: CASSLISGMNTEAFF

d_gene: NA
j_gene: TRBJ2-7
len: 13
v_gene: TRBV11-2
abundance: NA
CDR3nt: TGTGCCAGCAGCCGGGACACCCCCTACGAGCAGTACTTC
CDR3aa: CASSRDTPYEQYF

d_gene: TRBD2
j_gene: TRBJ2-2
len: 14
v_gene: TRBV19
abundance: NA
CDR3nt: TGTGCCAGTAACGGGGGGGCCCACACCGGGGAGCTGTTTTTT
CDR3aa: CASNGGAHTGELFF

d_gene: TRBD2
j_gene: TRBJ2-2
len: 16
v_gene: TRBV5-1
abundance: NA
CDR3nt: TGCGCCAGCAGCTTGACGACTAGCGGTGGGACCGGGGAGCTGTTTTTT
CDR3aa: CASSLTTSGGTGELFF

d_gene: NA
j_gene: TRBJ1-2
len: 14
v_gene: TRBV27
abundance: few
CDR3nt: TGTGCCAGCAGTTTCAAACAGGGTGGAAATGGCTACACCTTC
CDR3aa: CASSFKQGGNGYTF

d_gene: NA
j_gene: TRBJ1-4
len: 15
v_gene: TRBV19
abundance: NA
CDR3nt: TGTGCCAGTAGCAGAGATCCCGGGACGGAGGAAAAACTGTTTTTT
CDR3aa: CASSRDPGTEEKLFF

d_gene: NA
j_gene: TRBJ1-5
len: 15
v_gene: TRBV2
abundance: once
CDR3nt: TGTGCCAGCAGTGAAGCGCGACAGGACCTGAAGCCCCAGCATTTT
CDR3aa: CASSEARQDLKPQHF